These 3 T cell receptor beta chains were all obtained from the same sample, sequenced in a study of vaccination and CD4 T cells after COVID-19 (dated by TCRdb to 2021 to 2024). What this sample's treatment or condition label stands for: approximately nine-day PBMC culture with coronavirus spike peptide pools or control peptides (ViraFEST assay). CD4+ T cells from unexposed donors were collected before the COVID-19 pandemic (2011-2018). The library was built by means of PCR. TCRdb records Illumina iSeq 100 as the sequencer. TCR sequencing of DNA from cultured CD4+ T cells used the Oncomine TCR Beta short-read assay at the Johns Hopkins FTIC core. The public reads were run again by TCRdb, first through fastp at Q25 and then through MiXCR, and only productive beta chains were kept. Here each entry gathers all rows of one CDR3 protein and keeps the most common genes and DNA. The sample contains approximately 2,000 distinct CDR3 sequences, 15% to 20% of them found a single time. The ten largest clones capture around 67% of the sample.

These receptors' targets are unknown. Source material: CD4+ T cells from blood, cultured in vitro. All receptors derive from a human donor in good health.

Regarding this clonotype: A read error may be the cause here, since a much bigger clone is one base away. J is TRBJ1-5 and V is TRBV7-8; no reliable D call. Germline V gene data show CDR1 as SGHVS and CDR2 as FQNEAQ. The CDR3 loop spans 12 amino acids. CDR3 region: CASSRYNQPRHF. The CDR3, as DNA: TGTGCCAGCAGCCGCTATAATCAGCCCCGGCATTTT.

The genes are TRBV30 and TRBJ1-5; 9 bases fit TRBD1. The V and J ends lost 5 bases and 4 bases, in that order; junction bases with no gene match: 6. This CDR3 has 14 amino acids. From germline, CDR1 is GTSNPN and CDR2 SVGIG (reference sequence). CDR3 loop: CAWDLGTGNQPQHF. As DNA, the CDR3 is TGTGCCTGGGATCTAGGGACAGGGAATCAGCCCCAGCATTTT.

The rearrangement joins TRBV7-6 to TRBJ1-1; tentatively, D is TRBD1 (6 bases). The CDR3 is 13 amino acids. Looked up from germline, CDR1 is SGHVS and CDR2 is FNYEAQ. Trimming shortened V by 0 bases and J by 8 bases, and 10 bases separated the two germline ends. The DNA for the CDR3 is TGTGCCAGCAGCTTAGCGAGGGGGAGAGAAGCTTTCTTT. It specifies CASSLARGREAFF.